The 11 T cell receptor beta chains given below trace back to one sample, sequenced in a study of blood T cell repertoires in COVID-19. Libraries were prepared by immunoSEQ multiplex PCR; TCRdb keeps only in-frame clonotypes and omits some of them. The profile shows roughly 100,000 clones, 80% to 90% of them singletons. Sequenced material: peripheral blood. These receptors were obtained from a human donor in a cohort sampled during active COVID-19.

This clone has only one observation. The V and J genes are TRBV21-1 and TRBJ2-1; the table names TRBD2, a call not compared with the DNA. TRBV21-1 is a pseudogene. The CDR3 length is 17 residues. CDR3 DNA: TGTGCCAGCAGCAGCCGGACTAGCGGGAGCTCCTACAATGAGCAGTTCTTC. It translates to CASSSRTSGSSYNEQFF.

V gene TRBV19 combines with J gene TRBJ1-5; D may be TRBD1 (6 bases). Germline assignment: CDR1 LNHDA and CDR2 SQIVND (reference sequence). Trimming stripped 2 bases from V and 3 bases from J, with 8 bases between. The CDR3 has 14 residues. CDR3 coding DNA: TGTGCCAGTAGTATATGGGACAACAATCAGCCCCAGCATTTT. Residues: CASSIWDNNQPQHF.

This clone was counted between two and nine times. The chain couples TRBV5-1 to TRBJ1-4; no clear D. Trimming removed 2 bases from V and 0 bases from J, with 8 bases in between. This CDR3 spans 15 amino acids. Germline values: CDR1 SGHRS, CDR2 YFSETQ. The CDR3 here is CASSFYGTTNEKLFF. The CDR3 DNA is TGCGCCAGCAGCTTCTACGGGACAACTAATGAAAAACTGTTTTTT.

The chain links TRBV19 to TRBJ1-6; TRBD1 might be the D (5 bases). V was shortened by 3 bases and J by 7 bases, with 10 bases between the two germline ends. The CDR3 has 14 residues. The germline gives CDR1 LNHDA, CDR2 SQIVND (reference sequence). Here the CDR3 reads CASSMANRNSPLHF. As DNA, the CDR3 is TGTGCCAGTAGTATGGCTAACAGGAATTCACCCCTCCACTTT.

The V gene is TRBV5-1, the J gene TRBJ1-4, with TRBD1 matching 7 bases. The J segment lost 8 bases and the V segment lost 0 bases, leaving 4 bases of the junction unmatched. This CDR3 contains 14 residues. The germline V gene has CDR1 SGHRS and CDR2 YFSETQ. The CDR3 here is CASSLEGAGEKLFF. The CDR3 DNA sequence: TGCGCCAGCAGCTTGGAGGGGGCAGGGGAAAAACTGTTTTTT.

This clone was observed a single time. The chain has TRBV5-1 and TRBJ1-5, with a weak D call TRBD1 (6 bases). Germline loops: CDR1 SGHRS, CDR2 YFSETQ. The V end was cut by 0 bases, the J end by 6 bases, with 13 bases between. The CDR3 has 15 amino acids. The chain's CDR3 is CASSLDQGHGQPQHF. The CDR3 nucleotides read TGCGCCAGCAGCTTGGATCAGGGGCACGGTCAGCCCCAGCATTTT.

Only one count was recorded for this clone. The gene calls are TRBV4-1 and TRBJ1-2; D not resolved. Trimming removed 3 bases at V and 4 bases at J, with 9 bases between. CDR1 and CDR2 (germline): MGHRA, YSYEKL. CDR3 size: 13 residues. The CDR3 region has the DNA TGCGCCAGCAGCCATTTAGAGGGCTATGGCTACACCTTC. Translated: CASSHLEGYGYTF.

V usage is TRBV7-9 and J usage is TRBJ2-5, with D tentatively TRBD1 (6 bases). The germline V gene has CDR1 SEHNR and CDR2 FQNEAQ (reference sequence). CDR3 length: 16 amino acids. Trimming cost V 5 bases and J 5 bases, with 21 bases left between them. The CDR3 sequence is CASSDPTGRLKETQYF. The CDR3 coding sequence is TGTGCCAGCAGCGACCCGACAGGTCGGTTGAAGGAGACCCAGTACTTC.

The chain links TRBV9 to TRBJ2-1; D perhaps matches TRBD1 (6 bases). Germline V gives CDR1 SGDLS, CDR2 YYNGEE. The V end lost 4 bases, the J end lost 8 bases, and 19 bases lay between the germline ends. This CDR3 is 15 amino acids long. For the CDR3, the DNA is TGTGCCAGCAGCCCCCTGGGGGCAGGGACCCATGAGCAGTTCTTC. Translating gives CASSPLGAGTHEQFF.

The rearrangement joins TRBV2 to TRBJ1-1; a weak D match, TRBD1 (5 bases). CDR3 length equals 16 residues. Per the germline V gene, CDR1 is SNHLY and CDR2 is FYNNEI. The V end lost 6 bases, the J end lost 1 base, and 18 bases lay between the germline ends. In nucleotides, the CDR3 is TGTGCCAGCAGAGGGGAGGTAGGGCAAGGGAACACTGAAGCTTTCTTT. It specifies CASRGEVGQGNTEAFF.

Turning to this clone: This may be a read error, as it is one base from a much larger clone. The same CDR3 arises from other DNA sequences in this sample as well. J is TRBJ1-1 and V is TRBV7-3, with a possible D match to TRBD1 (6 bases). Germline lookup yields CDR1 SGHTA and CDR2 FQGTGA. Trimming removed 4 bases at V and 1 base at J, with 7 bases between. The CDR3 contains 13 residues. The CDR3 sequence: CASSSQGNTEAFF. The CDR3 coding sequence is TGTGCCAGCAGCTCACAGGGGAACACTGAAGCTTTCTTT.